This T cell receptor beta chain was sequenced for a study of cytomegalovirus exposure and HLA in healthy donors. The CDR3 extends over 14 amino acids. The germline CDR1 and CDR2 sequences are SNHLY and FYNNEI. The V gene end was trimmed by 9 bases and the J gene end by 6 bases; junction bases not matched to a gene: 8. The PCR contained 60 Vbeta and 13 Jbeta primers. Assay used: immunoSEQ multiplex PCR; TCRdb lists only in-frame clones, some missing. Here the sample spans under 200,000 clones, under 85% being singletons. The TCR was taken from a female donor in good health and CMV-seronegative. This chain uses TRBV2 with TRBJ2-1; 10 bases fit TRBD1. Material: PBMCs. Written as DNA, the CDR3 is TGTGCCAGTATTCCGGGACAGGGGTTCAATGAGCAGTTCTTC. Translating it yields CASIPGQGFNEQFF.